This TCR beta chain was captured in a study of shared clonotypes between healthy human individuals. V lost 10 bases, J lost 6 bases, and 8 bases lay in between. CDR3 size: 10 residues. Germline loops: CDR1 SEHNR, CDR2 FQNEAQ (reference sequence). Profiled with immunoSEQ multiplex PCR; TCRdb holds only in-frame clones, not every one. The sample includes 1.4 million to 1.5 million clones, over 95% of them seen just once. This clone came up a few times. What was sequenced was naive CD4+ T cells sorted from blood. Stated subset: CD45RA+ positively selected. The V call is TRBV7-9, the J call TRBJ2-3, with D uncertain. The receptor's source is a man aged 25-45 years in good health. CDR3 residues: CANEEDTQYF. CDR3 bases: TGTGCCAACGAGGAGGATACGCAGTATTTT.